One and the same sample provided the 21 T cell receptor beta chains below, sequenced in a study of T cells in Graves' hyperthyroidism and ophthalmopathy. The TCR beta CDR3 regions underwent amplification using RNA transcripts as the source. Initially, a first-round RT-PCR of the TCR CDR3 employed the HTBI primer set. TCRdb analysed the multiplex PCR reads with MiXCR anew, one entry per CDR3 protein. The sample carries about 400,000 distinct CDR3 sequences, roughly 15% recorded once. The source material was blood. The receptors derive from an older woman with Graves' ophthalmopathy.

This chain links TRBV14 with TRBJ2-3; D is undetermined. V was clipped by 1 base and J by 5 bases, with 7 bases between them. The germline gives CDR1 SGHDN, CDR2 FVKESK. The CDR3 has 13 residues. The CDR3 here is CASSQVRGDTQYF. CDR3 in DNA: TGTGCCAGCAGCCAAGTACGCGGAGATACGCAGTATTTT. Variable domain in full (rest from reference TRBV14 and TRBJ2-3): EAGVTQFPSHSVIEKGQTVTLRCDPISGHDNLYWYRRVMGKEIKFLLHFVKESKQDESGMPNNRFLAERTGGTYSTLKVQPAELEDSGVYFCASSQVRGDTQYFGPGTRLTVL.

In its sample, this clonotype was seen a few times. A much larger clone sits a single nucleotide away, making a read error possible. This chain joins TRBV7-9 and TRBJ2-5; D tentatively fits TRBD1 or TRBD2 (5 bases each). In germline, CDR1 is SEHNR, CDR2 FQNEAQ (reference sequence). The CDR3 totals 14 residues. CDR3 loop: CASSLAGVLETQHF. DNA for the CDR3: TGTGCCAGCAGCTTAGCGGGGGTGCTAGAGACCCAGCACTTC.

This chain uses TRBV15 with TRBJ1-1; 8 bases align to TRBD1. Germline lookup yields CDR1 LNHNV and CDR2 YYDKDF (reference sequence). The CDR3 is 17 residues long. J lost 0 bases, V lost 2 bases, and 8 bases had no gene match. CDR3 sequence reads: CATSRPGGLGMNTEAFF. The CDR3, as DNA: TGTGCCACCAGCAGACCAGGGGGCCTGGGCATGAACACTGAAGCTTTCTTT.

A note on this clonotype: This may stem from a read error, because a much larger clone lies one nucleotide away. The chain links TRBV12-3 or TRBV12-4 to TRBJ1-5; a weak D match, TRBD1 (5 bases). V was shortened by 3 bases and J by 6 bases, with 6 bases between the two germline ends. This CDR3 has 12 amino acids. The chain's CDR3 is CASSFGGQPQHF. CDR3 DNA sequence: TGTGCCAGCAGTTTCGGGGGTCAGCCCCAGCATTTT.

This clonotype came up many times. V usage is TRBV3-1 and J usage is TRBJ2-1, with 8 nucleotides matching TRBD2. The CDR3 spans 16 residues. Germline CDR1 LGHDT, CDR2 YNNKEL (reference sequence). The V and J ends lost 3 bases and 6 bases, in that order; junction bases with no gene match: 10. The CDR3 protein is CASSQETSDVTNEQFF. CDR3 nucleotide sequence: TGTGCCAGCAGCCAGGAGACTAGCGACGTTACCAATGAGCAGTTCTTC.

V is TRBV28 and J is TRBJ2-1; the D call may be TRBD1 or TRBD2 (6 bases each). The germline V gene has CDR1 MDHEN and CDR2 SYDVKM. The CDR3 length is 16 residues. Trimming removed 8 bases from V and 0 bases from J, with 17 bases in between. The CDR3 region has the DNA TGTGCCAGCTCCGTAACGGGGGCTAGCTCCTACAATGAGCAGTTCTTC. Its translation: CASSVTGASSYNEQFF. Filled out from reference TRBV28 and TRBJ2-1, the complete variable domain reads DVKVTQSSRYLVKRTGEKVFLECVQDMDHENMFWYRQDPGLGLRLIYFSYDVKMKEKGDIPEGYSVSREKKERFSLILESASTNQTSMYLCASSVTGASSYNEQFFGPGTRLTVL.

Many counts were recorded for this clonotype. This chain uses TRBV5-1 with TRBJ1-1; 8 bases align to TRBD1. The CDR3 has 15 amino acids. With 1 base clipped from V and 10 bases from J, the junction kept 12 bases outside the gene matches. Germline lookup yields CDR1 SGHRS and CDR2 YFSETQ. In DNA form, the CDR3 reads TGCGCCAGCAGCTTGAACACCGGACAGGGACAGGCAGCTTTCTTT. Residues: CASSLNTGQGQAAFF.

This clonotype was seen a few times. J is TRBJ2-1 and V is TRBV24-1; D gene ambiguous. Germline values: CDR1 KGHDR, CDR2 SFDVKD. Trimming took off 3 bases at V and 2 bases at J, with 4 bases between the two ends. CDR3 length: 13 amino acids. The DNA for the CDR3 is TGTGCCACCAGTGATGGGACCTACAATGAGCAGTTCTTC. Encoded protein: CATSDGTYNEQFF.

This clonotype was observed many times. The gene calls are TRBV18 and TRBJ2-5, with 9 bases identical to TRBD2. V was clipped by 2 bases and J by 2 bases; unmatched bases: 6. CDR1 is KGHSH and CDR2 is LQKENI in the germline V gene. The CDR3 loop spans 16 amino acids. CDR3 in DNA: TGTGCCAGCTCACCAGTGGCTAGCGGGGTACAAGAGACCCAGTACTTC. Translation: CASSPVASGVQETQYF.

As to this clonotype: A read error may explain this, as a much larger clone is one base away. The chain carries TRBV28 and TRBJ1-2; tentatively, D is TRBD1 (6 bases). The length of the CDR3 is 12 residues. Germline-derived CDR1 and CDR2 are MDHEN and SYDVKM. The CDR3 region is CASRITGNGYIF. CDR3 nucleotides: TGTGCCAGCAGGATTACAGGGAACGGCTACATCTTC.

This clonotype occurred many times. The J gene is TRBJ2-1, the V gene TRBV5-1; 10 bases map to TRBD2. This CDR3 contains 15 residues. V shed 1 base and J 10 bases; nucleotides not matched to a gene: 8. Germline V gene sequence: CDR1 SGHRS, CDR2 YFSETQ. This CDR3 reads CASSLTSGEFQEQFF. CDR3 nucleotide sequence: TGCGCCAGCAGCTTGACTAGCGGGGAGTTCCAGGAGCAGTTCTTC.

Note on this clonotype: Just one base apart from a much larger clone, this may be a read error. The chain has TRBV20-1 and TRBJ2-7, with D tentatively TRBD2 (6 bases). Germline CDR1 DFQATT, CDR2 SNEGSKA (reference sequence). V dropped 6 bases and J dropped 6 bases, with 21 bases sitting between them. This CDR3 comprises 14 residues. The CDR3, as DNA: TGCAGTGCGGTAGCATTGCTAGCGCTAGCCGAGCAGTACTTC. Protein product: CSAVALLALAEQYF.

This clonotype was counted at least ten times. The chain recombines TRBV7-9 with TRBJ2-3; possibly TRBD1 for D (6 bases). This CDR3 region has 17 residues. Germline lookup yields CDR1 SEHNR and CDR2 FQNEAQ (reference sequence). The V end was cut by 6 bases, the J end by 2 bases, with 21 bases between. This CDR3 is CASSSSGTPNPTDTQYF. The CDR3 DNA follows: TGTGCCAGCAGTTCATCCGGGACACCTAATCCCACAGATACGCAGTATTTT.

This clonotype has only a few counts. V usage is TRBV20-1 and J usage is TRBJ2-3; tentative D call: TRBD1 (6 bases). The ends were cut back, 5 bases at V and 3 bases at J, with 15 bases in the middle. The CDR3 consists of 14 residues. CDR1 and CDR2 from the germline V gene are DFQATT and SNEGSKA (reference sequence). The CDR3 DNA reads as TGCAGTGCTGCAGCGACGACAGGAACAGATACGCAGTATTTT. Protein sequence: CSAAATTGTDTQYF.

This clonotype was seen many times. The chain employs TRBV3-1 and TRBJ2-2, with D tentatively TRBD1 or TRBD2 (6 bases each). Germline assignment: CDR1 LGHDT and CDR2 YNNKEL (reference sequence). The CDR3 length is 15 residues. Between the trimmed V and J ends, which lost 6 bases and 0 bases, there was a span of 11 bases. This CDR3 is CASREGHTNTGELFF. The CDR3, as DNA: TGTGCCAGCAGGGAGGGACATACGAACACCGGGGAGCTGTTTTTT.

V usage is TRBV28 and J usage is TRBJ1-6; D may be TRBD1 (6 bases). Deletions cut 6 bases from V and 0 bases from J, with 24 bases between. Germline values: CDR1 MDHEN, CDR2 SYDVKM. The CDR3 is made up of 20 amino acids. The CDR3 spells CASRTGPGHPVGSYNSPLHF. Here the CDR3 DNA reads TGTGCCAGCAGGACGGGGCCGGGACACCCAGTCGGCTCCTATAATTCACCCCTCCACTTT.

In this sample, this clonotype turned up a few times. The genes are TRBV20-1 and TRBJ1-4; D is uncertain. Germline CDR1 reads DFQATT; CDR2 reads SNEGSKA (reference sequence). The V and J ends lost 1 base and 8 bases respectively, with 11 bases between them. CDR3 length equals 13 residues. CDR3 protein: CSARASAREKLFF. The DNA of the CDR3 is TGCAGTGCTAGAGCCAGCGCGAGGGAAAAACTGTTTTTT.

This clonotype has a count of ten or more. This chain connects TRBV18 to TRBJ2-3; D is unresolved. CDR1 is KGHSH and CDR2 is LQKENI in the germline V gene. This CDR3 comprises 14 residues. Trimming took off 2 bases at V and 2 bases at J, with 8 bases between the two ends. CDR3 coding DNA: TGTGCCAGCTCACCAAAATCTTCCACAGATACGCAGTATTTT. It yields the protein CASSPKSSTDTQYF.

The rearrangement uses TRBV12-3 or TRBV12-4 and TRBJ2-5; TRBD2 might be the D (6 bases). This CDR3 comprises 15 residues. The germline V and J ends were trimmed by 5 bases and 4 bases, with 17 bases remaining between them. CDR3 nucleotides: TGTGCCAGCAGTCCAGCCCAATTCGGGGGAGAGACCCAGTACTTC. Amino acids: CASSPAQFGGETQYF.

The gene calls are TRBV12-3 or TRBV12-4 and TRBJ1-2, with 7 bases that match TRBD1. Trimming took 0 bases from V and 6 from J; bases not matched to a gene: 13. The CDR3 length is 17 residues. The CDR3 DNA follows: TGTGCCAGCAGTTTAGCGCTGGGACAGACTTACGTGGATGGCTACACCTTC. This codes for CASSLALGQTYVDGYTF.

This chain uses TRBV3-1 with TRBJ2-3; a possible D gene is TRBD1 (6 bases). The CDR3 spans 15 residues. CDR1 and CDR2 from the germline V gene are LGHDT and YNNKEL (reference sequence). Trimming shortened V by 0 bases and J by 0 bases, and 7 bases separated the two germline ends. This CDR3 reads CASSQEQGSTDTQYF. The CDR3 nucleotides read TGTGCCAGCAGCCAAGAACAGGGAAGCACAGATACGCAGTATTTT.